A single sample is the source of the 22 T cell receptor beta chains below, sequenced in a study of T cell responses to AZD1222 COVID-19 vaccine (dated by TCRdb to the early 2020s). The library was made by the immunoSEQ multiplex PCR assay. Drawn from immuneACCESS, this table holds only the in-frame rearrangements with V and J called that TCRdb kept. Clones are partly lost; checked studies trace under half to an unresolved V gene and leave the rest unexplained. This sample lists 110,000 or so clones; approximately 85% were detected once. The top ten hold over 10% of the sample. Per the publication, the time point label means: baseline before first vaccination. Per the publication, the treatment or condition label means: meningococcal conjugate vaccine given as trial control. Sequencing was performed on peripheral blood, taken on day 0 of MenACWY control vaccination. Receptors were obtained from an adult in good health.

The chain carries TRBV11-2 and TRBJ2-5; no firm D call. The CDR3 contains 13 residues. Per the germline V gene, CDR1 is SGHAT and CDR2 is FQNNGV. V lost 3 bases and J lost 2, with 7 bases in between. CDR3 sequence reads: CASSFRRQETQYF. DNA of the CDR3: TGTGCCAGCAGCTTCAGGAGACAAGAGACCCAGTACTTC.

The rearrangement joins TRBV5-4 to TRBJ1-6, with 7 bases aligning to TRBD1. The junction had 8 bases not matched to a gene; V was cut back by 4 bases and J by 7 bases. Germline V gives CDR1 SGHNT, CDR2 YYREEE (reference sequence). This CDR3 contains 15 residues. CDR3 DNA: TGTGCCAGCAGCATAGCACAGGGGTCAAATTCACCCCTCCACTTT. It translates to CASSIAQGSNSPLHF.

The CDR3 nucleotides read TGCGCCAGCAGTCTGGGGGGATCCAGCGAGGCCTATGGCTACACCTTC. Translation gives CASSLGGSSEAYGYTF. The chain links TRBV5-1 to TRBJ1-2; a weak D match, TRBD1 (5 bases). CDR3 length: 16 residues. V was trimmed by 5 bases and J by 4 bases, leaving 21 bases between them. The germline gives CDR1 SGHRS, CDR2 YFSETQ.

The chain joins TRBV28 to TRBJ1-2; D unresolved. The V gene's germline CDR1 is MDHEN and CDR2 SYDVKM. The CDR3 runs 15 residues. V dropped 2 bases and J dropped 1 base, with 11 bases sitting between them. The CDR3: CASSLNTAFNYGYTF. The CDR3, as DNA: TGTGCCAGCAGTTTAAACACAGCTTTTAACTATGGCTACACCTTC.

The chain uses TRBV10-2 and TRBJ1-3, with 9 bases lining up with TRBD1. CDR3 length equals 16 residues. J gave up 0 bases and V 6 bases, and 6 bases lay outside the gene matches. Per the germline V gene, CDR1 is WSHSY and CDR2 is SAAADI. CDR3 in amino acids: CASSVGQGYSGNTIYF. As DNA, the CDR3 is TGCGCCAGCAGCGTAGGACAGGGGTACTCTGGAAACACCATATATTTT.

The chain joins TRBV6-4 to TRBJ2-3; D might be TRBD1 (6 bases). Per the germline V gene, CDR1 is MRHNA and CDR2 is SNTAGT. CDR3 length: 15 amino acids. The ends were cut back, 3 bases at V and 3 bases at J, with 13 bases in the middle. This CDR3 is CASSEGAGDTDTQYF. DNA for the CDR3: TGTGCCAGCAGTGAAGGGGCAGGGGATACAGATACGCAGTATTTT.

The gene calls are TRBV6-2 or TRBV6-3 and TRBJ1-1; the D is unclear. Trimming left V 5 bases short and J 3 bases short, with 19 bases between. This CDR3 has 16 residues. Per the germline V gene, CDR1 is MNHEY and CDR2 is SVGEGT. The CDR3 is CASSIQTVFRDTEAFF. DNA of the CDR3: TGTGCCAGCAGTATCCAGACGGTGTTTAGGGACACTGAAGCTTTCTTT.

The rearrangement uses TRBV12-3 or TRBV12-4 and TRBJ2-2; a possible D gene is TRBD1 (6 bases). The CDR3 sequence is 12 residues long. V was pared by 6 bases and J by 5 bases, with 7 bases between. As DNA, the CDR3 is TGTGCCAGCAGACAGGGAACCGGGGAGCTGTTTTTT. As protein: CASRQGTGELFF.

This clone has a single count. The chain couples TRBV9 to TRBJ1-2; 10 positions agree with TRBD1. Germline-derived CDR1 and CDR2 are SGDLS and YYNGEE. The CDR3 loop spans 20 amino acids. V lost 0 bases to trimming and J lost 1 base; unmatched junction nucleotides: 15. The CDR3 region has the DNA TGTGCCAGCAGCGTAGCCTGGGTTCAGGGACAGGGGATTAGTAACTATGGCTACACCTTC. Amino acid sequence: CASSVAWVQGQGISNYGYTF.

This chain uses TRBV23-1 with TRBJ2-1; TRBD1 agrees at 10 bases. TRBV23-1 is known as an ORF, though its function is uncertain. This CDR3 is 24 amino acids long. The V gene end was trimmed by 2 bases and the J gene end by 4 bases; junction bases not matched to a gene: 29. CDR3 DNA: TGCGCCAGCAGTCAACCTCAGATCCCTACCGGGACAGGGGCGGGAGTGGGCACATACAATGAGCAGTTCTTC. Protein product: CASSQPQIPTGTGAGVGTYNEQFF.

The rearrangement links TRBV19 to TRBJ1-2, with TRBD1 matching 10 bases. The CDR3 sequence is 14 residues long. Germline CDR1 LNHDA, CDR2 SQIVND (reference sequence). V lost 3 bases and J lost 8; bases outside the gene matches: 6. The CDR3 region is CASSITTGGGGYTF. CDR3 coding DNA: TGTGCCAGTAGTATTACGACAGGGGGCGGAGGCTACACCTTC.

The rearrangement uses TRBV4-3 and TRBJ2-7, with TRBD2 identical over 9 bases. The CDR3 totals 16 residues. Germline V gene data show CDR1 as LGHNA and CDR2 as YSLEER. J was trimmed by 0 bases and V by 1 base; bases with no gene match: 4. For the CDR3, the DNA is TGCGCCAGCAGCCAAGCGGCGGGGGGGAGCTCCTACGAGCAGTACTTC. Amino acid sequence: CASSQAAGGSSYEQYF.

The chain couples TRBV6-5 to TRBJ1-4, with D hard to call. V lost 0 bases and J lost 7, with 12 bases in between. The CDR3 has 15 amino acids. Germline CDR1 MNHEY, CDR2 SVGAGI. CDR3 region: CASSYSAGLSEKLFF. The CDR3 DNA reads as TGTGCCAGCAGTTACTCGGCAGGTTTAAGTGAAAAACTGTTTTTT.

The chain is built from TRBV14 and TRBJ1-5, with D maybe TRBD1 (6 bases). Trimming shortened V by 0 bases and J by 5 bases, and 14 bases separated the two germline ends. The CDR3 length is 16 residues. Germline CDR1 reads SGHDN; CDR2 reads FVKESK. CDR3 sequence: CASSQDLTGSDQPQHF. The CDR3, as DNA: TGTGCCAGCAGCCAAGATCTGACAGGCAGTGATCAGCCCCAGCATTTT. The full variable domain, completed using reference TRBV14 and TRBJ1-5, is EAGVTQFPSHSVIEKGQTVTLRCDPISGHDNLYWYRRVMGKEIKFLLHFVKESKQDESGMPNNRFLAERTGGTYSTLKVQPAELEDSGVYFCASSQDLTGSDQPQHFGDGTRLSIL.

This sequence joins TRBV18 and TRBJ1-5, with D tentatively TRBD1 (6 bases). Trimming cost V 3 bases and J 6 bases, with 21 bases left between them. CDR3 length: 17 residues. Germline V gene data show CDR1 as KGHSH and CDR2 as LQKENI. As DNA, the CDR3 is TGTGCCAGCTCACCCGGCGGTGGGCAGGGGAACAGTCAGCCCCAGCATTTT. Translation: CASSPGGGQGNSQPQHF. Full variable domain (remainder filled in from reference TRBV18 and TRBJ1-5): NAGVMQNPRHLVRRRGQEARLRCSPMKGHSHVYWYRQLPEEGLKFMVYLQKENIIDESGMPKERFSAEFPKEGPSILRIQQVVRGDSAAYFCASSPGGGQGNSQPQHFGDGTRLSIL.

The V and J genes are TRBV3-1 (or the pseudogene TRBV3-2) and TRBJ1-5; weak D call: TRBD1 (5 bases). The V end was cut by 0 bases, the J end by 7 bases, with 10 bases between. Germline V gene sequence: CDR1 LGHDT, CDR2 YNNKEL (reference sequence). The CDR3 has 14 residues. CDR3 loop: CASSQEGWGQPQHF. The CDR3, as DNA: TGTGCCAGCAGCCAAGAGGGTTGGGGGCAGCCCCAGCATTTT.

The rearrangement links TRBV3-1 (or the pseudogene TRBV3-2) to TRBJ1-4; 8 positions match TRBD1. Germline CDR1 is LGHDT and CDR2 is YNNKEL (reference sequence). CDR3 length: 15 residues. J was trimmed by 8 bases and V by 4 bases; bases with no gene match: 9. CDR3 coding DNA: TGTGCCAGCAGCCCCCGGACAGGGTTTTACGAAAAACTGTTTTTT. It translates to CASSPRTGFYEKLFF.

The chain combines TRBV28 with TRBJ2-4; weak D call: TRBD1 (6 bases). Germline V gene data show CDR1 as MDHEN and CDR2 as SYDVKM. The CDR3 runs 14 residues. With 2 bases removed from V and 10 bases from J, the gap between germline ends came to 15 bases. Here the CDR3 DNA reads TGTGCCAGCAGTTTAGTCCGGGACACAGAAATTCAGTACTTC. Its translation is CASSLVRDTEIQYF. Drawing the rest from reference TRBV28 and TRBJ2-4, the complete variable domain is DVKVTQSSRYLVKRTGEKVFLECVQDMDHENMFWYRQDPGLGLRLIYFSYDVKMKEKGDIPEGYSVSREKKERFSLILESASTNQTSMYLCASSLVRDTEIQYFGAGTRLSVL.

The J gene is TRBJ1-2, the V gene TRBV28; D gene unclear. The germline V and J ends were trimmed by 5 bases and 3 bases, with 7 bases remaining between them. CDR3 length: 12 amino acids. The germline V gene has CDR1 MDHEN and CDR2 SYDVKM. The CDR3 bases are TGTGCCAGCAGTCTCGGGGACTATGGCTACACCTTC. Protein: CASSLGDYGYTF.

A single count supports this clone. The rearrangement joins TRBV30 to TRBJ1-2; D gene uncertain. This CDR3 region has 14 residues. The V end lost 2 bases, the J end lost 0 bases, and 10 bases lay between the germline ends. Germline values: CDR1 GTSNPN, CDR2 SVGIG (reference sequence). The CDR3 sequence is CAWSREDSNYGYTF. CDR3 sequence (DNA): TGTGCCTGGAGTAGGGAAGACTCTAACTATGGCTACACCTTC. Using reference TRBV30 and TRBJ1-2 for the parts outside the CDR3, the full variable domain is SQTIHQWPATLVQPVGSPLSLECTVEGTSNPNLYWYRQAAGRGLQLLFYSVGIGQISSEVPQNLSASRPQDRQFILSSKKLLLSDSGFYLCAWSREDSNYGYTFGSGTRLTVV.

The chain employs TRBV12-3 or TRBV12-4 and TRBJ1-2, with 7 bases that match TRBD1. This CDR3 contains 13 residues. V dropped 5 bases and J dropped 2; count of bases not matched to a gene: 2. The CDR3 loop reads CASSRDSNYGYTF. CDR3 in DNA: TGTGCCAGCAGTCGGGACAGCAACTATGGCTACACCTTC.

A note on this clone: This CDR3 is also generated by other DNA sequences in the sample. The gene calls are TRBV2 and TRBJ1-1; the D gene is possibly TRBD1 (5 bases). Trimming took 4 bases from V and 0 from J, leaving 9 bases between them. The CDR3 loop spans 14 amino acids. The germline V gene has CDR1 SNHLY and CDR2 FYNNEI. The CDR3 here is CASSVDRVNTEAFF. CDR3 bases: TGTGCCAGCAGTGTCGACAGAGTGAACACTGAAGCTTTCTTT.